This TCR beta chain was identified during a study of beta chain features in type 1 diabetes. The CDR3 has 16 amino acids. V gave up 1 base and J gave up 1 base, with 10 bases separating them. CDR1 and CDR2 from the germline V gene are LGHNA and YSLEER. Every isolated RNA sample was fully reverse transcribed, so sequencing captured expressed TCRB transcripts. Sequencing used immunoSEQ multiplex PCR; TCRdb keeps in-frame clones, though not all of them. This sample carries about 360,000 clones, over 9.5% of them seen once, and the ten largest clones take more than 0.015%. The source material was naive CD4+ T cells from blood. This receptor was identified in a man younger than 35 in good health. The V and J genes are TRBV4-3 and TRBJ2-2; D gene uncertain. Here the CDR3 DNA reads TGCGCCAGCAGCCAAGTTTCGCCGGTGAACACCGGGGAGCTGTTTTTT. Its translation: CASSQVSPVNTGELFF.